Detailed here is one T cell receptor beta chain. These data originate in a study of OX40 agonist ivuxolimab in advanced cancers. Germline CDR1 SGHNT, CDR2 YENEEA. This CDR3 is 11 amino acids long. With 4 bases removed from V and 3 bases from J, the gap between germline ends came to 2 bases. TCRdb's table, derived via immunoSEQ multiplex PCR, lists solely in-frame clones and lacks some. The table records fewer than 55,000 clones, around four fifths of them present only once. Specimen: CD4+ or CD8+ T cells sorted from blood, collected in a trial of the OX40 agonist ivuxolimab. The sequence was collected from an adult with an advanced solid tumor such as melanoma, head and neck, liver or kidney cancer. This rearrangement joins TRBV11-3 to TRBJ2-3; D call uncertain. The CDR3, as DNA: TGTGCCAGCAGCTATACAGATACGCAGTATTTT. Translation: CASSYTDTQYF.